The next 8 T cell receptor beta chains were all read from a single sample in a study of blood T cell repertoires in COVID-19. Libraries were prepared by immunoSEQ multiplex PCR; TCRdb keeps only in-frame clonotypes and omits some of them. Of over 15,000 clones detected, roughly 91% appear once; the ten largest clones hold approximately 7%. The material sequenced was peripheral blood. These receptors were collected from a human donor in a cohort sampled during active COVID-19.

The chain uses TRBV5-1 and TRBJ2-1; 9 nucleotides align to TRBD2. The CDR3 extends over 15 amino acids. Germline CDR1 is SGHRS and CDR2 is YFSETQ. Trimming at V came to 4 bases and at J to 2 bases, leaving 4 bases not matched to a gene. CDR3 DNA: TGCGCCAGCAGCATTAGCGGGAGTCCCTACAATGAGCAGTTCTTC. It codes for CASSISGSPYNEQFF.

The chain employs TRBV12-5 and TRBJ2-5; D call uncertain. The V end was cut by 6 bases, the J end by 5 bases, with 10 bases between. There are 12 residues in the CDR3. Per the germline V gene, CDR1 is LGHNT and CDR2 is FRNRAP. Here the CDR3 DNA reads TGTGCTAGTGGCCGTGATAGCGAGACCCAGTACTTC. It specifies CASGRDSETQYF.

This clone was detected a few times. At one boundary the junction diverges from the germline segment, which might be a read error. The chain carries TRBV7-8 and TRBJ1-2; 9 positions match TRBD1. CDR3 length: 15 amino acids. Germline V gene sequence: CDR1 SGHVS, CDR2 FQNEAQ. The CDR3 coding sequence is TGTGCCAGCAGCTTAGGGGACAGGGTCGCCGTTGGCTTCACCTTC. This codes for CASSLGDRVAVGFTF. Using reference TRBV7-8 and TRBJ1-2 for the parts outside the CDR3, the full variable domain is GAGVSQSPRYKVAKRGQDVALRCDPISGHVSLFWYQQALGQGPEFLTYFQNEAQLDKSGLPSDRFFAERPEGSVSTLKIQRTQQEDSAVYLCASSLGDRVAVGFTFGSGTRLTVV.

The V call is TRBV6-1, the J call TRBJ2-3, with D perhaps TRBD1 (6 bases). The CDR3 extends over 14 amino acids. V was shortened by 2 bases and J by 1 base, with 7 bases between the two germline ends. CDR1 MNHNS and CDR2 SASEGT come from the germline V gene. The CDR3 sequence: CASSETGRTDTQYF. The CDR3 nucleotides are TGTGCCAGCAGTGAAACAGGGCGCACAGATACGCAGTATTTT.

CDR3 in amino acids: CASSPTTDTQYF. DNA of the CDR3: TGTGCCAGCAGCCCTACCACAGATACGCAGTATTTT. V and J are TRBV7-9 and TRBJ2-3; D gene unclear. Deletions cut 5 bases from V and 2 bases from J, with 5 bases between. Germline assignment: CDR1 SEHNR and CDR2 FQNEAQ (reference sequence). The CDR3 runs to 12 residues.

This chain links TRBV5-1 with TRBJ2-7, with a weak D call TRBD2 (6 bases). The CDR3 sequence is 12 residues long. Germline V gene data show CDR1 as SGHRS and CDR2 as YFSETQ. V was cut by 2 bases and J by 6 bases, with 9 bases left in between. The CDR3 loop reads CASSLGGAEQYF. CDR3 nucleotide sequence: TGCGCCAGCAGCTTAGGAGGGGCCGAGCAGTACTTC. The full variable domain, completed using reference TRBV5-1 and TRBJ2-7, is KAGVTQTPRYLIKTRGQQVTLSCSPISGHRSVSWYQQTPGQGLQFLFEYFSETQRNKGNFPGRFSGRQFSNSRSEMNVSTLELGDSALYLCASSLGGAEQYFGPGTRLTVT.

The rearrangement links TRBV3-1 (or the pseudogene TRBV3-2) to TRBJ1-2; perhaps TRBD1 as D (6 bases). Deletions cut 3 bases from V and 1 base from J, with 15 bases between. CDR3 size: 16 residues. Germline loops: CDR1 LGHDT, CDR2 YNNKEL (reference sequence). CDR3 nucleotide sequence: TGTGCCAGCAGCCACAACGGACAGCAAAGTAACTATGGCTACACCTTC. Translating gives CASSHNGQQSNYGYTF.

The CDR3: CATPAVGGITDTQYF. The CDR3 DNA follows: TGTGCCACTCCCGCCGTGGGGGGGATCACAGATACGCAGTATTTT. The chain is built from TRBV5-5 and TRBJ2-3; 7 bases map to TRBD2. The CDR3 has 15 amino acids. V was pared by 9 bases and J by 2 bases, with 12 bases of the junction left unmatched. Germline values: CDR1 SGHKS, CDR2 YYEKEE (reference sequence).